Listed here is a single TCR beta chain. Its recognized antigen is unknown. Per-nucleotide qualities are absent, and no much larger clonotype sits a single base away. This sample is part of a study of blood T cell repertoires in COVID-19 (dated by TCRdb to 2019 to 2021). Describing the broader study: The collaborator samples originated in the United States, Italy and Spain and spanned the acute and convalescent phases of COVID-19. The material from the prospective study consisted of cDNA or gDNA derived from T cells, B-cell-depleted T cells, or PBMCs. Deeply sampled blood TCRbeta repertoires from subjects exposed to, actively infected with, or recovered from COVID-19 were included in the dataset. The repertoires were made available in a free public database intended to serve as a resource for research on the immune response to SARS-CoV-2. The samples were drawn from two sources: the first 160 participants of the ongoing ImmuneRACE study, and 1,254 subjects contributed by 6 global collaborators. Nearly every sample came with metadata listing a de-identified subject ID, COVID-19 status, age in years and sex. Where available, HLA class I and class II types were obtained from metadata supplied by the sample provider rather than from assay-based typing.

The immunoSEQ Assay, a bias-controlled multiplex PCR, was used to amplify TCRbeta CDR3 regions from genomic DNA. The paper's processing steps were these. Within the assay, amplification of reference gene primers was used to estimate how many nucleated cells each sample contained. To quantify the absolute abundance of each unique TCRbeta CDR3 rearrangement, sequence reads were collapsed and filtered. For each sample, productive Simpson clonality was calculated as the square root of Simpson's diversity index over productive rearrangements. TCRdb obtained this table from immuneACCESS and retained in-frame rearrangements with V and J assigned. These tables miss some clones; where compared with another copy, unresolved V genes account for less than half of the shortfall, and the remainder is unexplained. That table is the source of V, J and clone size, and D and trimming were worked out from the DNA. Counted in this sample were approximately 210,000 clones; roughly nine tenths of them appeared once. Of the sample, around 8% is held by the ten largest clones.

The CDR3 holds 14 amino acids from the cysteine to the phenylalanine. Left in the record is the CDR3 DNA by itself, 42 bases read in frame from the first base. V and J are trimmed by 4 bases and 7 bases, and the gene matches miss 4 bases of the junction. Taken from the germline V gene, the CDR1 and CDR2 loops are MDHEN and SYDVKM. Study-wide conclusions, independent of this receptor: Clinical and demographic metadata were provided uncurated, with the amount varying by source and participant.

Enrolling through a virtual design, the prospective study's participants ranged in age from roughly 18 to 89 years and lived across more than 20 United States geographic areas. In the prospective study, participants were assigned to cohorts based on the clinical history participants reported in a screening survey and a study questionnaire. Recovered participants in ImmuneRACE Cohort 3 were defined as having two consecutive negative NP/OP PCR tests, clearance from a healthcare professional, or resolution of symptoms. In the prospective study, whole blood, serum and a nasopharyngeal or oropharyngeal swab were collected from each participant by mobile phlebotomists. Prospective study participants could optionally give additional blood draws and questionnaires over a roughly two-month period. Blood samples from the prospective study were shipped frozen or at room temperature prior to DNA extraction.

The chain is assembled from TRBV28 and TRBJ1-6, with 7 bases aligning to TRBD1. Sequencing input: PBMCs or T cells enriched from blood (not recorded which). The receptor comes from a woman aged 18-35 years who had recovered from COVID-19. The CDR3 is CASSSGTENSPLHF. DNA sequence: TGTGCCAGCAGTTCCGGGACAGAAAATTCACCCCTCCACTTT.